This T cell receptor beta chain derives from a study of CD8+ T cells in alopecia areata. Study in general: Those patients who were treated received oral tofacitinib, which was given at 5 to 10 mg twice daily for moderate-to-severe alopecia areata.

Extraction of RNA preceded its reverse transcription into cDNA, which served as the sequencing template. Produced via immunoSEQ multiplex PCR; TCRdb's table is partial and in-frame only. The repertoire holds about 190,000 clones, with about three fifths as singletons. Treatment specified: oral pan-JAK inhibitor, 5-10 mg twice daily. Collection of lesional scalp punch biopsies and peripheral blood was performed in alopecia areata patients. Trimming took off 4 bases at V and 6 bases at J, with 22 bases between the two ends. CDR3 length: 17 residues. Germline V gene sequence: CDR1 LGHNT, CDR2 FRNRAP. The gene calls are TRBV12-5 and TRBJ1-5, with a weak D call TRBD1 (6 bases). This specimen was CD4+ T cells sorted from blood, taken at week 24, from a patient treated with tofacitinib. The TCR sequence derives from a human donor with alopecia areata. CDR3: CASGYYLGGGMSQPQHF. CDR3 coding DNA: TGTGCTAGTGGTTACTACCTAGGGGGTGGGATGAGTCAGCCCCAGCATTTT.